The next 26 T cell receptor beta chains were all read from a single sample in a study of cytomegalovirus exposure and HLA in healthy donors. PCR amplification relied on 60 Vbeta primers (plus 13 Jbeta primers). Produced via immunoSEQ multiplex PCR; TCRdb's table is partial and in-frame only. The sample has 150,000 to 200,000 clones, 65% to 85% seen once. The sample comprised PBMCs. The receptors shown here come from a female donor in good health and CMV-seronegative.

The chain links TRBV19 to TRBJ1-2; D not certain. The CDR3 has 13 residues. Trimming stripped 8 bases from V and 0 bases from J, with 10 bases between. Germline assignment: CDR1 LNHDA and CDR2 SQIVND (reference sequence). The DNA for the CDR3 is TGTGCCAGTTCGCTTGGCCCTAACTATGGCTACACCTTC. Translated, it gives CASSLGPNYGYTF.

The chain recombines TRBV12-5 with TRBJ1-5; D gene uncertain. This CDR3 region has 12 residues. V was pared by 7 bases and J by 5 bases, with 9 bases between. Per germline, CDR1 LGHNT and CDR2 FRNRAP. The CDR3 sequence is CASASVYQPQHF. The CDR3 DNA reads TGTGCTAGTGCCTCTGTTTATCAGCCCCAGCATTTT.

V usage is TRBV29-1 and J usage is TRBJ2-7, with 9 bases identical to TRBD1. This CDR3 contains 15 residues. Germline CDR1 reads SQVTM; CDR2 reads ANQGSEA. J gave up 2 bases and V 5 bases, and 10 bases lay outside the gene matches. This CDR3 reads CSVTSTGGSPYEQYF. DNA for the CDR3: TGCAGCGTTACCTCGACAGGGGGTTCTCCCTACGAGCAGTACTTC.

This clone has more than one count but fewer than ten. The chain has TRBV9 and TRBJ2-1; 12 nucleotides match TRBD2. Germline CDR1 and CDR2: SGDLS and YYNGEE. V shed 6 bases, J shed 8 bases, and the junction held 15 bases outside the gene matches. The CDR3 contains 17 residues. CDR3 sequence: CASTVRSGTSGFDEQFF. CDR3 bases: TGTGCCAGCACCGTTCGTTCCGGGACTAGCGGGTTCGATGAGCAGTTCTTC.

CDR3: CASSEAFAGNKHYEQYF. CDR3 DNA sequence: TGTGCCAGTAGTGAGGCATTCGCCGGGAACAAACACTACGAGCAGTACTTC. The chain is built from TRBV19 and TRBJ2-7; D may be TRBD2 (5 bases). V lost 5 bases, J lost 3 bases, and 23 bases lay in between. This CDR3 is built from 17 residues. Germline loops: CDR1 LNHDA, CDR2 SQIVND (reference sequence). The whole variable domain, filled in from reference TRBV19 and TRBJ2-7, reads DGGITQSPKYLFRKEGQNVTLSCEQNLNHDAMYWYRQDPGQGLRLIYYSQIVNDFQKGDIAEGYSVSREKKESFPLTVTSAQKNPTAFYLCASSEAFAGNKHYEQYFGPGTRLTVT.

The rearrangement links TRBV9 to TRBJ2-5; perhaps TRBD1 as D (5 bases). The V and J ends lost 2 bases and 5 bases respectively, with 10 bases between them. CDR1 and CDR2 (germline): SGDLS, YYNGEE. The CDR3 contains 13 residues. The CDR3, as DNA: TGTGCCAGCAGCGTGGGCAGGGTGGAGACCCAGTACTTC. Translating gives CASSVGRVETQYF. The full variable domain, rest sourced from reference TRBV9 and TRBJ2-5, is DSGVTQTPKHLITATGQRVTLRCSPRSGDLSVYWYQQSLDQGLQFLIQYYNGEERAKGNILERFSAQQFPDLHSELNLSSLELGDSALYFCASSVGRVETQYFGPGTRLLVL.

The rearrangement uses TRBV19 and TRBJ1-2, with 8 bases fitting TRBD1. This CDR3 is 14 amino acids long. Unmatched junction bases numbered 1, after V lost 2 bases and J lost 2 bases. Germline V gene data show CDR1 as LNHDA and CDR2 as SQIVND (reference sequence). CDR3: CASSITGGNYGYTF. The CDR3 DNA sequence: TGTGCCAGTAGTATAACAGGGGGGAACTATGGCTACACCTTC.

This chain uses TRBV27 with TRBJ1-6; 11 bases are a match to TRBD1. With 6 bases clipped from V and 10 bases from J, the junction kept 5 bases outside the gene matches. The CDR3 is 14 residues long. From germline, CDR1 is MNHEY and CDR2 SMNVEV (reference sequence). The DNA for the CDR3 is TGTGCCAGCAGGACCGGGACAGGGGGATCACCCCTCCACTTT. This translates into CASRTGTGGSPLHF.

The chain uses TRBV28 and TRBJ2-1; D not resolved. V was clipped by 3 bases and J by 7 bases, with 7 bases between them. The CDR3 has 12 amino acids. Per the germline V gene, CDR1 is MDHEN and CDR2 is SYDVKM. CDR3: CASSFVKNEQFF. The DNA for the CDR3 is TGTGCCAGCAGTTTTGTTAAAAATGAGCAGTTCTTC.

The chain has TRBV30 and TRBJ2-7, with a tentative D call TRBD1 (6 bases). The V gene lost 2 bases and the J gene lost 5 bases, with 16 bases spanning the gap. This CDR3 has 14 amino acids. Germline V gene sequence: CDR1 GTSNPN, CDR2 SVGIG (reference sequence). The CDR3 coding sequence is TGTGCCTGGAGTTATCAGGGGTTTGGAGACGAGCAGTACTTC. It codes for CAWSYQGFGDEQYF.

The V call is TRBV19, the J call TRBJ2-3, with 7 bases aligning to TRBD2. Trimming removed 3 bases from V and 0 bases from J; junction bases left unmatched: 3. The CDR3 contains 15 residues. Germline V gives CDR1 LNHDA, CDR2 SQIVND (reference sequence). CDR3 coding DNA: TGTGCCAGTAGTATTTGGGGGGGGAGCACAGATACGCAGTATTTT. It translates to CASSIWGGSTDTQYF.

The table lists this clone with a few counts. This chain links TRBV30 with TRBJ2-7; 10 bases match TRBD2. The CDR3 sequence is 15 residues long. The J segment lost 3 bases and the V segment lost 2 bases, leaving 7 bases of the junction unmatched. The germline CDR1 and CDR2 sequences are GTSNPN and SVGIG (reference sequence). Written as DNA, the CDR3 is TGTGCCTGGAGTCTACTAGCGGGGAAAAACTACGAGCAGTACTTC. This codes for CAWSLLAGKNYEQYF.

The chain combines TRBV20-1 with TRBJ2-3; D not certain. Per germline, CDR1 DFQATT and CDR2 SNEGSKA (reference sequence). This CDR3 is 11 amino acids long. V lost 5 bases, J lost 5 bases, and 8 bases lay in between. CDR3 sequence (DNA): TGCAGTGCTTTCCAGGTAGATACGCAGTATTTT. This translates into CSAFQVDTQYF.

The gene calls are TRBV29-1 and TRBJ1-2; TRBD1 agrees at 8 bases. CDR3 length: 12 amino acids. Germline CDR1 and CDR2: SQVTM and ANQGSEA. V dropped 5 bases and J dropped 4; count of bases not matched to a gene: 3. CDR3 sequence reads: CSVRTGIYGYTF. CDR3 bases: TGCAGCGTTCGGACAGGGATCTATGGCTACACCTTC.

The rearrangement uses TRBV19 and TRBJ2-7, with TRBD2 identical over 8 bases. This CDR3 comprises 15 residues. Germline V gives CDR1 LNHDA, CDR2 SQIVND (reference sequence). Unmatched junction bases numbered 7, after V lost 3 bases and J lost 3 bases. The CDR3 DNA is TGTGCCAGTAGTATTCAAGCGGGGGCCTTCTACGAGCAGTACTTC. Its translation: CASSIQAGAFYEQYF.

The gene calls are TRBV7-9 and TRBJ2-7; TRBD2 matches at 7 bases. With V trimmed by 5 bases and J by 3 bases, 7 bases remained unmatched. CDR1 SEHNR and CDR2 FQNEAQ come from the germline V gene (reference sequence). This CDR3 is 14 amino acids long. CDR3 sequence: CASSPPSGIYEQYF. As DNA, the CDR3 is TGTGCCAGCAGCCCGCCTAGCGGTATCTACGAGCAGTACTTC.

The chain joins TRBV5-1 to TRBJ2-2; TRBD2 is a possible D gene (5 bases). The CDR3 totals 15 residues. CDR1 SGHRS and CDR2 YFSETQ come from the germline V gene. Trimming removed 5 bases at V and 6 bases at J, with 17 bases between. The CDR3 DNA sequence: TGCGCCAGCAGTTCGGGATCCCGGGGAGCCGGGGAGCTGTTTTTT. Protein product: CASSSGSRGAGELFF.

The chain uses TRBV2 and TRBJ2-5; 7 bases line up with TRBD2. CDR1 and CDR2 (germline): SNHLY, FYNNEI. The CDR3 is made up of 12 amino acids. V lost 8 bases, J lost 5 bases, and 5 bases stayed unmatched. The CDR3 nucleotides are TGTGCCAGCGGAACTAGCGCGGAGACCCAGTACTTC. Amino acids: CASGTSAETQYF.

The chain has TRBV11-1 and TRBJ2-2, with a possible D match to TRBD2 (5 bases). This CDR3 region has 14 residues. Germline CDR1 SGHAT, CDR2 FQDESV (reference sequence). V was cut by 3 bases and J by 5 bases, with 10 bases left in between. CDR3 DNA: TGTGCCAGCAGCTTTCTCCGAGGGACCGGGGAGCTGTTTTTT. As protein: CASSFLRGTGELFF. The whole variable domain, remainder taken from reference TRBV11-1 and TRBJ2-2, is EAEVAQSPRYKITEKSQAVAFWCDPISGHATLYWYRQILGQGPELLVQFQDESVVDDSQLPKDRFSAERLKGVDSTLKIQPAELGDSAMYLCASSFLRGTGELFFGEGSRLTVL.

This clone came up a few times. The chain combines TRBV29-1 with TRBJ2-1, with TRBD1 as a possible D gene (6 bases). Trimming left V 3 bases short and J 5 bases short, with 20 bases between. Germline loops: CDR1 SQVTM, CDR2 ANQGSEA. This CDR3 region has 16 residues. The CDR3 DNA reads TGCAGCGTTGATGAATGGCAGGGGTTCGGGGACAATGAGCAGTTCTTC. Its protein product is CSVDEWQGFGDNEQFF.

The chain couples TRBV29-1 to TRBJ2-1; possibly TRBD2 for D (6 bases). The germline V gene has CDR1 SQVTM and CDR2 ANQGSEA. V lost 5 bases and J lost 2, with 16 bases in between. The CDR3 is 15 residues long. The CDR3 loop is CSVSGGKGAYNEQFF. The CDR3 DNA is TGCAGCGTTAGCGGCGGGAAGGGAGCCTACAATGAGCAGTTCTTC.

V gene TRBV30 combines with J gene TRBJ2-2, with 11 bases identical to TRBD1. Germline CDR1 GTSNPN, CDR2 SVGIG (reference sequence). Trimming cost V 5 bases and J 0 bases; bases outside gene matches: 8. The CDR3 loop spans 17 amino acids. The CDR3, as DNA: TGTGCCTGGTGGGGGGGGACAGGGGGTACGAACACCGGGGAGCTGTTTTTT. The encoded protein is CAWWGGTGGTNTGELFF.

The gene calls are TRBV4-1 and TRBJ1-6; the D is unclear. The CDR3 contains 15 residues. V lost 0 bases, J lost 6 bases, and 9 bases lay in between. Germline V gene sequence: CDR1 MGHRA, CDR2 YSYEKL. CDR3 sequence (DNA): TGCGCCAGCAGCCAAGACGGAGGTGGTAATTCACCCCTCCACTTT. It is translated as CASSQDGGGNSPLHF.

This chain links TRBV5-1 with TRBJ2-7; the D gene is possibly TRBD1 (5 bases). This CDR3 contains 15 residues. Trimming cost V 2 bases and J 0 bases, with 12 bases left between them. Germline CDR1 SGHRS, CDR2 YFSETQ. The DNA for the CDR3 is TGCGCCAGCAGCTTCGGAAGGGGCTACTCCTACGAGCAGTACTTC. Translated, it gives CASSFGRGYSYEQYF.

The chain is built from TRBV29-1 and TRBJ2-7, with 11 bases that match TRBD2. The germline V gene has CDR1 SQVTM and CDR2 ANQGSEA. The J segment lost 5 bases and the V segment lost 6 bases, leaving 15 bases of the junction unmatched. The CDR3 has 16 amino acids. Written as DNA, the CDR3 is TGCAGCGTGGGGGGGGTAGCGGGAGGGCCTAAGAACGAGCAGTACTTC. Translating it yields CSVGGVAGGPKNEQYF.

This clone is judged medium-sized. This sequence joins TRBV7-6 and TRBJ2-3, with D possibly being TRBD1 (6 bases). The germline gives CDR1 SGHVS, CDR2 FNYEAQ. V was pared by 7 bases and J by 9 bases, with 20 bases between. CDR3 length: 14 residues. The chain's CDR3 is CASTFDRLLGTQYF. Here the CDR3 DNA reads TGTGCCAGCACCTTTGACAGGCTTCTAGGGACGCAGTATTTT.